In this sample, the clone carrying this T cell receptor (beta chain) turned up a few times. Its target is not known. The data were taken from a study of T-cell memory formation after mild COVID-19. Study in general: Across donors, TCR clusters were largely donor specific.

Whole-study results and caveats: Some clones that responded turned up in pre-infection memory, which suggests that cross-reactive memory joined in. Whether day 37 second-wave clones are SARS-CoV-2-specific was not confirmed.

TCRalpha and TCRbeta libraries used 5'RACE with constant-segment primers and UMIs. Via MiXCR, TCRdb re-called the 5' RACE reads, giving one row per CDR3 protein. The table lists about 600,000 distinct CDR3 sequences, about 22% of them singletons. CDR1 SGHAT and CDR2 FQNNGV come from the germline V gene. The length of the CDR3 is 12 residues. The germline V and J ends were trimmed by 1 base and 7 bases, with 7 bases remaining between them. This chain links TRBV11-2 with TRBJ2-5, with TRBD1 as a possible D gene (5 bases). The TCR comes from an adult woman who had mild COVID-19 (a few samples of this study predate the infection). Cell type and time point are not known. The sample taken for sequencing was PBMCs or a T cell subset sorted from them (not recorded which). The CDR3 protein is CASSLGRGTQYF. The CDR3 DNA sequence: TGTGCCAGCAGCTTAGGAAGGGGGACCCAGTACTTC.